This T cell receptor beta chain was found in a study of beta chain features in type 1 diabetes. Study details: Taken together, all samples contributed approximately 110 million examined sorted cells. Overall study findings and caveats: Fewer insertions but more deletions were seen at VDJ junctions in type 1 diabetes patients.

This CDR3 has 13 amino acids. Looked up from germline, CDR1 is SSHAT and CDR2 is FNYEAQ (reference sequence). Sequencing targeted expressed TCRB transcripts, as all isolated RNA had been reverse transcribed. Profiled with immunoSEQ multiplex PCR; TCRdb holds only in-frame clones, not every one. The data show 900,000 or so clones, with roughly 16% seen just once and 0.02% to 0.025% held by the top ten. Concerning this clone itself: Its cognate antigen is unknown. At one boundary the junction diverges from the germline segment, which might be a read error.

V usage is TRBV7-7 and J usage is TRBJ2-3; D possibly corresponds to TRBD1 (6 bases). The clonotype originates from a woman aged 18-35 years in good health. Sequencing input: naive CD4+ T cells from blood. In nucleotides, the CDR3 is TGTGCTAGCAGCCAAACAGGGACAGATACGCAGTATTTT. It is translated as CASSQTGTDTQYF.